This T cell receptor beta chain is drawn from a study of cytomegalovirus exposure and HLA in healthy donors. Study outcomes and limitations: The majority of TCR sequences were rare, yet some public TCRs appeared in many donors. Donors were assumed by presence/absence analyses to have roughly uniform sequencing depth. The authors later linked a missense DCLRE1C variant to TCR beta V- and J-gene trimming.

Researchers ran the PCR with 60 Vbeta and 13 Jbeta primers. Method: immunoSEQ multiplex PCR; TCRdb's copy keeps in-frame clones and lacks some. The sample records about 170,000 clones, 85% being singletons. Germline CDR1 is LNHNV and CDR2 is YYDKDF (reference sequence). The CDR3 extends over 15 amino acids. V was clipped by 0 bases and J by 5 bases, with 11 bases between them. This clone was seen a single time. Its antigen is unknown. This sequence was found in a boy between 2 and 10 years old in good health and CMV-seronegative. Sequenced input: PBMCs. The chain couples TRBV15 to TRBJ1-5; possibly TRBD1 for D (5 bases). CDR3 nucleotides: TGTGCCACCAGCAGAGATGCAGGGCTCGATCAGCCCCAGCATTTT. This codes for CATSRDAGLDQPQHF.